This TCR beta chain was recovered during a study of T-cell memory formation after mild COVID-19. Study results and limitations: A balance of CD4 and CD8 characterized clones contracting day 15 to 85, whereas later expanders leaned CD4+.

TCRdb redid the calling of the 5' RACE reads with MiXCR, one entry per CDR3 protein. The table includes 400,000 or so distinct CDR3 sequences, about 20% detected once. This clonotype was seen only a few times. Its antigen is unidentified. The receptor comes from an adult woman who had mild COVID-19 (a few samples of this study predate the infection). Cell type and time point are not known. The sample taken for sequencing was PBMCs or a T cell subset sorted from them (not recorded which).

The CDR3 DNA is TGCGCCAGCAGCTTTGCCCTTAATGAAAAACTGTTTTTT. It is translated as CASSFALNEKLFF. This chain joins TRBV5-1 and TRBJ1-4; D uncertain. The V end was cut by 2 bases, the J end by 4 bases, with 6 bases between. The CDR3 runs to 13 residues. Germline assignment: CDR1 SGHRS and CDR2 YFSETQ.